This T cell receptor beta chain appears in the sequencing data of a study of CD8 T cells in Susac syndrome. Study outcomes and limitations: A relatively small number of individuals underwent TCR sequencing and HLA analysis.

For this clonotype: Its specificity is unknown.

The RNA input was roughly 0.45 to 1 ug, and it was reverse transcribed with random hexamers. Each CDR3 protein is one row after TCRdb ran MiXCR on the immunoSEQ multiplex PCR reads. The table lists approximately 150,000 distinct CDR3 sequences, roughly 95% of them singletons, with around 0.12% in the top ten. Germline CDR1 MNHEY, CDR2 SMNVEV (reference sequence). The CDR3 has 14 residues. The V and J ends lost 2 bases and 6 bases respectively, with 13 bases between them. This sequence originates from a human donor with multiple sclerosis. The chain uses TRBV27 and TRBJ1-1, with a weak D call TRBD1 (6 bases). The sample comprised CD4+ T cells from PBMCs. The chain's CDR3 is CASSLRRTVPEAFF. The CDR3 nucleotides are TGTGCCAGCAGTTTACGGAGGACAGTACCTGAAGCTTTCTTT.